The rows below give T cell receptor beta chains drawn from one sample of a study of T cells after somatic rescue of genetic block. Sequencing used immunoSEQ multiplex PCR; TCRdb keeps in-frame clones, though not all of them. Among about 72,000 clones listed, more than 75% were seen once. The specimen was peripheral blood mononuclear cells (PBMCs). Receptor source: a young man. Both conserved end residues are part of each CDR3. Fields, in order: V gene, J gene, D gene, clone size, CDR3 DNA, CDR3 protein. D genes are given only for firm matches. Size values are once, few and many counts, or a class for expanded clones, and some rows have none.

V: TRBV7-9; J: TRBJ2-1; D: TRBD2; size: .; DNA: TGTGCCAGCAGCTTAAGTCGGGAGGGGTATGAGCAGTTCTTC; CDR3: CASSLSREGYEQFF
V: TRBV18; J: TRBJ2-7; D: .; size: .; DNA: TGTGCCAGCTCACCGCCGGGGGCGTTTGCCTACGAGCAGTACTTC; CDR3: CASSPPGAFAYEQYF
V: TRBV5-1; J: TRBJ1-6; D: .; size: .; DNA: TGCGCCAGCAGCTTGGACGGAGGGCATAATTCACCCCTCCACTTT; CDR3: CASSLDGGHNSPLHF
V: TRBV27; J: TRBJ1-1; D: .; size: .; DNA: TGTGCCAGCAGTCAGGGGAACACTGAAGCTTTCTTT; CDR3: CASSQGNTEAFF
V: TRBV6-6; J: TRBJ2-1; D: TRBD1; size: .; DNA: TGTGCCAGCACTAGGACAGGGGATATCGATGAGCAGTTCTTC; CDR3: CASTRTGDIDEQFF
V: TRBV15; J: TRBJ1-1; D: .; size: .; DNA: TGTGCCACCAGCAGAGATATAGGGGTCACTGAAGCTTTCTTT; CDR3: CATSRDIGVTEAFF
V: TRBV6-1; J: TRBJ2-3; D: TRBD2; size: .; DNA: TGTGCCAGCTGTACGACTAGCGGGCTCACAGATACGCAGTATTTT; CDR3: CASCTTSGLTDTQYF
V: TRBV6-6; J: TRBJ1-4; D: TRBD1; size: .; DNA: TGTGCCAGCAGTTTGGGCAGGGGGCGTGAAAAACTGTTTTTT; CDR3: CASSLGRGREKLFF
V: TRBV4-2; J: TRBJ2-7; D: .; size: .; DNA: TGTGCCAGCACTTCGACAGATACCTACGAGCAGTACTTC; CDR3: CASTSTDTYEQYF
V: TRBV19; J: TRBJ1-5; D: .; size: few; DNA: TGTGCCAGTAGACAGGACAGAACAAATCAGCCCCAGCATTTT; CDR3: CASRQDRTNQPQHF
V: TRBV2; J: TRBJ1-2; D: TRBD1; size: .; DNA: TGTGCCAGCAGCGTTACGGGACAGGGTGGTGGCTACACCTTC; CDR3: CASSVTGQGGGYTF
V: TRBV11-3; J: TRBJ1-5; D: TRBD1; size: .; DNA: TGTGCCGGCAGCTCGACGACAGGGTCTTATCAGCCCCAGCATTTT; CDR3: CAGSSTTGSYQPQHF
V: TRBV2; J: TRBJ2-7; D: TRBD2; size: .; DNA: TGTGCCAGCAGAGCGGGGGGTGCATACTACGAGCAGTACTTC; CDR3: CASRAGGAYYEQYF